These 3 T cell receptor beta chains originate from one sample sequenced in a study of memory CD4+ T cells and cytomegalovirus serostatus. Single viable CD3+CD4+CD8-CD45RO+ cells were sorted as the memory CD4+ T cells. The data were produced by immunoSEQ multiplex PCR, yet TCRdb's version contains in-frame clones alone and is incomplete. The sample contains roughly 40,000 clones, 79% of which appear only once. The sample taken for sequencing was memory CD4+ T cells from blood. The source is an adult in good health and CMV-seronegative.

The chain uses TRBV5-1 and TRBJ1-4; D not resolved. Germline CDR1 SGHRS, CDR2 YFSETQ. The CDR3 loop spans 14 amino acids. The V end lost 5 bases, the J end lost 4 bases, and 12 bases lay between the germline ends. The CDR3 sequence: CASRVVPYNEKLFF. CDR3 DNA: TGCGCCAGCAGGGTAGTGCCGTATAATGAAAAACTGTTTTTT.

The CDR3 loop reads CASSQGPKQPQHF. CDR3 DNA: TGCGCCAGCAGCCAAGGGCCAAAACAGCCCCAGCATTTT. This sequence joins TRBV4-3 and TRBJ1-5; D is uncertain. Trimming stripped 1 base from V and 7 bases from J, with 8 bases between. Germline V gene sequence: CDR1 LGHNA, CDR2 YSLEER. The CDR3 totals 13 residues.

The genes are TRBV5-4 and TRBJ1-2; the D gene is possibly TRBD1 (6 bases). Germline V gene data show CDR1 as SGHNT and CDR2 as YYREEE (reference sequence). V shed 0 bases and J shed 2 bases, with 11 bases lying between them. The CDR3 extends over 15 amino acids. The chain's CDR3 is CASSLGFGQNYGYTF. The CDR3 bases are TGTGCCAGCAGCTTGGGATTCGGACAGAACTATGGCTACACCTTC.